The 24 T cell receptor beta chains reported below all come from one sample, sequenced in a study of CD8+ T cells in alopecia areata. Investigators isolated RNA and reverse transcribed it into cDNA to act as the sequencing template. Sequencing was performed with immunoSEQ multiplex PCR; in TCRdb, only in-frame clones are kept and a portion is missing. The sample comprises under 350,000 clones, roughly 64% of which are singletons, and around 1.7% rests with the top ten. The treatment denotes: oral pan-JAK inhibitor, 5-10 mg twice daily. The sample was CD4+ T cells sorted from blood, taken at week 24, from a patient treated with tofacitinib. Every receptor here comes from a human donor with alopecia areata.

This clone appeared a few times. The V and J genes are TRBV4-1 and TRBJ2-5; D may be TRBD2 (6 bases). Trimming cost V 1 base and J 1 base, with 7 bases left between them. From germline, CDR1 is MGHRA and CDR2 YSYEKL. The CDR3 has 14 residues. Here the CDR3 reads CASSQGDFQETQYF. The CDR3 nucleotides read TGCGCCAGCAGCCAAGGGGACTTCCAAGAGACCCAGTACTTC.

This rearrangement joins TRBV10-3 to TRBJ1-2, with D maybe TRBD1 (6 bases). V lost 3 bases and J lost 6, with 11 bases in between. Germline loops: CDR1 ENHRY, CDR2 SYGVKD. The CDR3 runs to 13 residues. The CDR3 protein is CAISDRPGDGYTF. The CDR3, as DNA: TGTGCCATCAGTGATCGTCCAGGGGATGGCTACACCTTC.

There are a few counts of this clone. The chain employs TRBV6-5 and TRBJ2-5; the match to TRBD1 covers 8 bases. Per the germline V gene, CDR1 is MNHEY and CDR2 is SVGAGI. The length of the CDR3 is 14 residues. V gave up 6 bases and J gave up 6 bases; unmatched junction bases: 9. The CDR3 nucleotides read TGTGCCAGCAGCCTCCGCAGGGGGCTACAGACCCAGTACTTC. Translation gives CASSLRRGLQTQYF.

V is TRBV7-9 and J is TRBJ2-4, with D uncertain. In germline, CDR1 is SEHNR, CDR2 FQNEAQ (reference sequence). The CDR3 is 16 residues long. V was pared by 3 bases and J by 0 bases, with 12 bases between. CDR3 region: CASSFIGARAKNIQYF. As DNA, the CDR3 is TGTGCCAGCAGCTTCATCGGCGCCAGAGCCAAAAACATTCAGTACTTC. Together with reference TRBV7-9 and TRBJ2-4, the CDR3 gives the full variable domain: DTGVSQNPRHKITKRGQNVTFRCDPISEHNRLYWYRQTLGQGPEFLTYFQNEAQLEKSRLLSDRFSAERPKGSFSTLEIQRTEQGDSAMYLCASSFIGARAKNIQYFGAGTRLSVL.

As regards this clone: Other DNA variants within this sample encode the same CDR3. V gene TRBV30 combines with J gene TRBJ1-2; D unclear. CDR1 and CDR2 (germline): GTSNPN, SVGIG (reference sequence). V shed 2 bases and J shed 4 bases, with 5 bases lying between them. The CDR3 covers 11 residues. In nucleotides, the CDR3 is TGTGCCTGGAGTCCGGGCTATGGCTACACCTTC. It translates to CAWSPGYGYTF. The complete variable domain, with remaining parts taken from reference TRBV30 and TRBJ1-2, reads SQTIHQWPATLVQPVGSPLSLECTVEGTSNPNLYWYRQAAGRGLQLLFYSVGIGQISSEVPQNLSASRPQDRQFILSSKKLLLSDSGFYLCAWSPGYGYTFGSGTRLTVV.

The genes are TRBV30 and TRBJ2-1; TRBD2 matches at 10 bases. With V trimmed by 1 base and J by 6 bases, 6 bases remained unmatched. This CDR3 is 15 amino acids long. Germline V CDR1 and CDR2: GTSNPN, SVGIG (reference sequence). The CDR3 nucleotides read TGTGCCTGGAGTGATTATCCTAGCGGGGGCAATGAGCAGTTCTTC. It encodes CAWSDYPSGGNEQFF.

The chain employs TRBV10-3 and TRBJ2-7, with D perhaps matching TRBD1 (6 bases). The CDR3 is 14 amino acids. V was pared by 3 bases and J by 4 bases, with 13 bases between. Germline assignment: CDR1 ENHRY and CDR2 SYGVKD. CDR3 residues: CAISEEQGGYEQYF. The CDR3 DNA reads TGTGCCATCAGTGAAGAACAGGGTGGGTACGAGCAGTACTTC.

V is TRBV9 and J is TRBJ1-1; 7 positions agree with TRBD1. Germline CDR1 is SGDLS and CDR2 is YYNGEE. This CDR3 contains 15 residues. V shed 2 bases, J shed 4 bases, and the junction held 8 bases outside the gene matches. CDR3 in DNA: TGTGCCAGCAGCGTCGGATCTGACAGGGTCACTGAAGCTTTCTTT. Its protein is CASSVGSDRVTEAFF.

This clone was found a few times. The chain is built from TRBV29-1 and TRBJ1-1; D possibly corresponds to TRBD1 (5 bases). Germline assignment: CDR1 SQVTM and CDR2 ANQGSEA. Trimming took off 7 bases at V and 0 bases at J, with 12 bases between the two ends. The CDR3 is 13 residues long. Written as DNA, the CDR3 is TGCAGCGCCAGGGTTGCCATGAACACTGAAGCTTTCTTT. Translated: CSARVAMNTEAFF.

DNA for the CDR3: TGCGCCAGCAGCTTGGCCCGGGGAGAGGTGAACACCGGGGAGCTGTTTTTT. Amino acids: CASSLARGEVNTGELFF. The rearrangement uses TRBV5-1 and TRBJ2-2; D might be TRBD2 (5 bases). Germline V gene lookup returns CDR1 SGHRS and CDR2 YFSETQ. This CDR3 region has 17 residues. V was cut by 0 bases and J by 1 base, with 13 bases left in between.

This chain connects TRBV23-1 to TRBJ2-7; a possible D gene is TRBD1 (6 bases). TRBV23-1 is classed as an ORF, of uncertain function. V dropped 3 bases and J dropped 0 bases, with 15 bases sitting between them. The CDR3 sequence is 16 residues long. CDR3 in amino acids: CASSHPRTVFSYEQYF. The CDR3 DNA is TGCGCCAGCAGTCATCCCCGGACAGTCTTCTCCTACGAGCAGTACTTC.

This clone has only a few counts. The chain combines TRBV7-2 with TRBJ2-1; the D gene is possibly TRBD1 (6 bases). Germline V gene lookup returns CDR1 SGHTA and CDR2 FQGNSA. V lost 1 base to trimming and J lost 5 bases, with 12 bases between them. This CDR3 has 15 residues. CDR3 in DNA: TGTGCCAGCAGCTTAGAGGGGGACACCCACAATGAGCAGTTCTTC. Translating gives CASSLEGDTHNEQFF.

J is TRBJ2-3 and V is TRBV30; 8 bases are shared with TRBD1. CDR3 length: 14 amino acids. Trimming took 0 bases from V and 4 from J; bases not matched to a gene: 3. The germline V gene has CDR1 GTSNPN and CDR2 SVGIG (reference sequence). CDR3 sequence: CAWSVGQASDTQYF. CDR3 sequence (DNA): TGTGCCTGGAGTGTGGGACAGGCGTCAGATACGCAGTATTTT.

The chain links TRBV30 to TRBJ1-2, with a tentative D call TRBD1 (5 bases). V dropped 3 bases and J dropped 7 bases, with 15 bases sitting between them. Per the germline V gene, CDR1 is GTSNPN and CDR2 is SVGIG (reference sequence). The CDR3 sequence is 13 residues long. CDR3 in DNA: TGTGCCTGGAGCCAGGGTATTATGGGTGGCTACACCTTC. Its protein is CAWSQGIMGGYTF.

This clone was recorded a few times. The chain carries TRBV7-2 and TRBJ2-2; D unclear. With 2 bases removed from V and 1 base from J, the gap between germline ends came to 11 bases. The CDR3 length is 16 residues. The V gene's germline CDR1 is SGHTA and CDR2 FQGNSA. As DNA, the CDR3 is TGTGCCAGCAGCTTACGACGGGCGATGAACACCGGGGAGCTGTTTTTT. Translated, it gives CASSLRRAMNTGELFF.

This sequence joins TRBV25-1 and TRBJ2-7; D is perhaps TRBD1 or TRBD2 (6 bases each). The germline gives CDR1 MGHDK, CDR2 SYGVNS. V was shortened by 8 bases and J by 6 bases, with 17 bases between the two germline ends. This CDR3 has 13 residues. CDR3 nucleotides: TGTGCCAGCGCACCCCGGGGGCTTTCCGAGCAGTACTTC. It encodes CASAPRGLSEQYF.

CDR3 protein: CASSQECTVSYGYTF. CDR3 bases: TGCGCCAGCAGTCAGGAGTGCACTGTCTCCTATGGCTACACCTTC. The V and J genes are TRBV23-1 and TRBJ1-2; D unclear. TRBV23-1 is identified as an open reading frame with a role that is uncertain. Trimming took 3 bases from V and 4 from J, leaving 15 bases between them. The CDR3 covers 15 residues.

This clone was recorded only once. CDR3 coding DNA: TGCGCCAGCAGCTTGTCTACAGGGGGAGGCTCTGGAAACACCATATATTTT. Translation: CASSLSTGGGSGNTIYF. The V gene is TRBV5-1, the J gene TRBJ1-3; 8 nucleotides agree with TRBD1. The CDR3 has 17 residues. With V trimmed by 1 base and J by 0 bases, 6 bases remained unmatched. Looked up from germline, CDR1 is SGHRS and CDR2 is YFSETQ.

The gene calls are TRBV7-9 and TRBJ1-5; 7 nucleotides agree with TRBD1. Germline values: CDR1 SEHNR, CDR2 FQNEAQ (reference sequence). The CDR3 runs to 15 residues. The V segment lost 5 bases and the J segment 3 bases; nucleotides outside the gene matches: 7. CDR3 nucleotides: TGTGCCAGCAGCCCGCAGGGGGGATTCAATCAGCCCCAGCATTTT. This sequence encodes CASSPQGGFNQPQHF.

This clone was found a few times. The chain combines TRBV18 with TRBJ1-1, with D possibly being TRBD1 (5 bases). In germline, CDR1 is KGHSH, CDR2 LQKENI. The V end lost 2 bases, the J end lost 5 bases, and 18 bases lay between the germline ends. The CDR3 covers 16 residues. The CDR3 sequence: CASSPTLRGGRTEAFF. In DNA form, the CDR3 reads TGTGCCAGCTCACCAACATTGAGGGGTGGTCGTACTGAAGCTTTCTTT.

This clone was counted ten times or more. The J gene is TRBJ1-2, the V gene TRBV10-3, with 8 bases aligning to TRBD1. J was trimmed by 3 bases and V by 11 bases; bases with no gene match: 5. Germline V gives CDR1 ENHRY, CDR2 SYGVKD. The length of the CDR3 is 12 residues. The CDR3: CAFMTGDYGYTF. The CDR3 DNA is TGTGCCTTCATGACAGGGGACTATGGCTACACCTTC.

This clone was seen a handful of times. This chain uses TRBV19 with TRBJ1-1; a possible D gene is TRBD1 (5 bases). The CDR3 runs to 14 residues. In germline, CDR1 is LNHDA, CDR2 SQIVND (reference sequence). Trimming cost V 8 bases and J 2 bases, with 15 bases left between them. The CDR3 here is CASHSGQRNTEAFF. As DNA, the CDR3 is TGTGCCAGTCACTCAGGGCAGAGAAACACTGAAGCTTTCTTT.

The chain recombines TRBV30 with TRBJ2-1, with TRBD2 matching over 11 bases. The germline gives CDR1 GTSNPN, CDR2 SVGIG (reference sequence). This CDR3 is built from 15 residues. V dropped 1 base and J dropped 2; count of bases not matched to a gene: 1. CDR3 bases: TGTGCCTGGAGTGGTAGCGGGGGGGCCTACAATGAGCAGTTCTTC. The encoded protein is CAWSGSGGAYNEQFF.

The rearrangement uses TRBV18 and TRBJ1-4; no reliable D call. This CDR3 region has 13 residues. V lost 2 bases to trimming and J lost 7 bases, with 8 bases between them. Germline V gene lookup returns CDR1 KGHSH and CDR2 LQKENI. The CDR3 is CASSPDGREKLFF. CDR3 coding DNA: TGTGCCAGCTCACCAGACGGGCGTGAAAAACTGTTTTTT.